These 22 T cell receptor beta chains were all obtained from the same sample, sequenced in a study of post-analysis software for immune sequencing data. Study-wide points: Five or six TRBV segments were significantly more frequent in patients than in controls. TRBV5-6, TRBV5-1 and TRBV20-1 were among these segments.

These TCRs' antigens remain unknown. Unique molecular identifiers were built into the TCR beta cDNA libraries. TCRdb fed the PCR reads into MiXCR, producing one record per CDR3 protein. This sample has roughly 800,000 distinct CDR3 sequences; approximately 57% occur once, and the top ten carry roughly 4.4%. Sequencing was carried out using blood. The origin of the receptors is a girl under 18 with multiple sclerosis.

This chain links TRBV15 with TRBJ1-5; perhaps TRBD1 as D (5 bases). Germline V gene lookup returns CDR1 LNHNV and CDR2 YYDKDF (reference sequence). This CDR3 is built from 14 residues. With 9 bases removed from V and 0 bases from J, the gap between germline ends came to 12 bases. The CDR3 DNA reads as TGTGCCACTGGGACGGATTATAGCAATCAGCCCCAGCATTTT. It translates to CATGTDYSNQPQHF.

J is TRBJ1-2 and V is TRBV5-5; D remains ambiguous. V was shortened by 4 bases and J by 2 bases, with 9 bases between the two germline ends. Germline CDR1 and CDR2: SGHKS and YYEKEE (reference sequence). CDR3 size: 13 residues. The CDR3 coding sequence is TGTGCCAGCAGCGCCGGACTGAACTATGGCTACACCTTC. This codes for CASSAGLNYGYTF.

The CDR3 DNA reads TGCGCCAGCAGCTTACAAGCGGGGGCCTCCTACGAGCAGTACTTC. This encodes CASSLQAGASYEQYF. The chain employs TRBV5-1 and TRBJ2-7, with 8 positions matching TRBD2. V trimming: 2 bases; J trimming: 0 bases; junction bases outside the gene matches: 4. CDR3 size: 15 residues. Germline-derived CDR1 and CDR2 are SGHRS and YFSETQ. Using reference TRBV5-1 and TRBJ2-7 for the parts outside the CDR3, the full variable domain is KAGVTQTPRYLIKTRGQQVTLSCSPISGHRSVSWYQQTPGQGLQFLFEYFSETQRNKGNFPGRFSGRQFSNSRSEMNVSTLELGDSALYLCASSLQAGASYEQYFGPGTRLTVT.

This chain connects TRBV6-5 to TRBJ2-3; no definite D call. The CDR3 is 14 residues long. The ends were cut back, 0 bases at V and 5 bases at J, with 9 bases in the middle. Germline values: CDR1 MNHEY, CDR2 SVGAGI. The CDR3 sequence: CASSYSNIVDTQYF. The CDR3 DNA reads as TGTGCCAGCAGTTACTCGAATATCGTAGATACGCAGTATTTT.

This clonotype was counted a few times. The chain joins TRBV6-6 to TRBJ2-7; possibly TRBD1 for D (6 bases). In germline, CDR1 is MNHNY, CDR2 SVGAGI (reference sequence). The CDR3 consists of 13 residues. V lost 2 bases and J lost 5, with 10 bases in between. CDR3 sequence reads: CASSYRGGNEQYF. The CDR3 DNA is TGTGCCAGCAGTTACCGAGGGGGAAACGAGCAGTACTTC.

This clonotype was seen only a few times. The V and J genes are TRBV20-1 and TRBJ2-3; 7 bases agree with TRBD2. Germline V gene data show CDR1 as DFQATT and CDR2 as SNEGSKA (reference sequence). The CDR3 covers 14 residues. The trim removed 8 bases at V and 2 bases at J, leaving 10 bases unmatched. CDR3 bases: TGCAGTTACTGGGCTAGCGGATTCACAGATACGCAGTATTTT. Translating gives CSYWASGFTDTQYF.

The gene calls are TRBV7-9 and TRBJ2-6; D perhaps matches TRBD2 (5 bases). CDR3 size: 18 residues. The V gene's germline CDR1 is SEHNR and CDR2 FQNEAQ (reference sequence). Trimming took 2 bases from V and 0 from J, leaving 14 bases between them. Here the CDR3 DNA reads TGTGCCAGCAGCTTATTTCGGGAACTATCCTCTGGGGCCAACGTCCTGACTTTC. This codes for CASSLFRELSSGANVLTF.

The chain carries TRBV12-3 or TRBV12-4 and TRBJ2-6; a weak D match, TRBD2 (5 bases). The CDR3 covers 15 residues. The germline V and J ends were trimmed by 7 bases and 0 bases, with 10 bases remaining between them. The CDR3 sequence is CASTPRGSGANVLTF. CDR3 in DNA: TGTGCCAGCACCCCCCGGGGCTCTGGGGCCAACGTCCTGACTTTC.

The chain employs TRBV6-5 and TRBJ2-6; possibly TRBD1 for D (5 bases). Trimming removed 1 base from V and 2 bases from J, with 12 bases in between. The CDR3 totals 17 residues. Germline V gene lookup returns CDR1 MNHEY and CDR2 SVGAGI. Written as DNA, the CDR3 is TGTGCCAGCAGTTACTACAAGGGCAGGGCTGGGGCCAACGTCCTGACTTTC. It specifies CASSYYKGRAGANVLTF.

The chain couples TRBV2 to TRBJ2-7; D gene unclear. The V gene's germline CDR1 is SNHLY and CDR2 FYNNEI. Trimming took off 2 bases at V and 0 bases at J, with 2 bases between the two ends. This CDR3 contains 12 residues. CDR3 nucleotides: TGTGCCAGCAGTGAACCCTCCTACGAGCAGTACTTC. Translation: CASSEPSYEQYF.

This clonotype showed up just once. The chain employs TRBV7-2 and TRBJ1-6; D ambiguous. Trimming took off 10 bases at V and 2 bases at J, with 9 bases between the two ends. The CDR3 is 13 residues long. Germline assignment: CDR1 SGHTA and CDR2 FQGNSA. The CDR3 region has the DNA TGTGCCACGGGGAACGCCTATAATTCACCCCTCCACTTT. Encoded protein: CATGNAYNSPLHF.

In its sample, this clonotype was seen a few times. The chain employs TRBV7-6 and TRBJ2-7, with 9 bases lining up with TRBD1. Germline V gives CDR1 SGHVS, CDR2 FNYEAQ. This CDR3 contains 14 residues. V lost 3 bases and J lost 7; bases outside the gene matches: 7. For the CDR3, the DNA is TGTGCCAGCAGCTTCGGACAGGGGCGCGGGGAGCAGTACTTC. This sequence encodes CASSFGQGRGEQYF. The complete variable domain, with remaining parts taken from reference TRBV7-6 and TRBJ2-7, reads GAGVSQSPRYKVTKRGQDVALRCDPISGHVSLYWYRQALGQGPEFLTYFNYEAQQDKSGLPNDRFSAERPEGSISTLTIQRTEQRDSAMYRCASSFGQGRGEQYFGPGTRLTVT.

The V call is TRBV12-3 or TRBV12-4, the J call TRBJ2-5; 7 positions match TRBD1. Gene TRBJ2-7 matches the end of the DNA better, so the J call may be wrong. The length of the CDR3 is 15 residues. The chain's CDR3 is CASSSRTGRDYEQYF. DNA for the CDR3: TGTGCCAGCAGTTCTCGGACAGGAAGGGATTACGAGCAGTACTTC.

V and J are TRBV6-5 and TRBJ2-5; 10 nucleotides align to TRBD1. The V gene end was trimmed by 6 bases and the J gene end by 4 bases; junction bases not matched to a gene: 8. This CDR3 spans 15 amino acids. From germline, CDR1 is MNHEY and CDR2 SVGAGI. The CDR3 DNA is TGTGCCAGCAGCGAGACAGGGGGCCTTCCAGAGACCCAGTACTTC. Translated, it gives CASSETGGLPETQYF.

CDR3 sequence reads: CASSKGLAGGHTDTQYF. The DNA for the CDR3 is TGTGCCAGCAGTAAGGGACTAGCGGGAGGTCACACAGATACGCAGTATTTT. The chain recombines TRBV6-6 with TRBJ2-3; TRBD2 matches 15 bases. The CDR3 runs 17 residues. Trimming cost V 5 bases and J 2 bases; bases outside gene matches: 5. CDR1 and CDR2 from the germline V gene are MNHNY and SVGAGI (reference sequence).

The chain links TRBV20-1 to TRBJ2-7; unclear D gene. V lost 3 bases, J lost 0 bases, and 9 bases lay in between. The CDR3 totals 13 residues. Germline V gives CDR1 DFQATT, CDR2 SNEGSKA (reference sequence). The CDR3 DNA reads as TGCAGTGCTAGCCCTAGGAGCTCCTACGAGCAGTACTTC. It is translated as CSASPRSSYEQYF.

The rearrangement uses TRBV7-9 and TRBJ1-5, with D maybe TRBD1 (5 bases). V was cut by 7 bases and J by 3 bases, with 19 bases left in between. The CDR3 is made up of 16 amino acids. Germline values: CDR1 SEHNR, CDR2 FQNEAQ (reference sequence). CDR3 sequence (DNA): TGTGCCAGCACCTTGGACGACTGGGGCCCCAATCAGCCCCAGCATTTT. Translating gives CASTLDDWGPNQPQHF.

V and J are TRBV15 and TRBJ2-1, with TRBD2 matching 9 bases. Germline assignment: CDR1 LNHNV and CDR2 YYDKDF (reference sequence). V shed 0 bases, J shed 6 bases, and the junction held 9 bases outside the gene matches. The CDR3 sequence is 17 residues long. The CDR3 region has the DNA TGTGCCACCAGCAGAGATCTGGGCGGGAGGGTAATCAATGAGCAGTTCTTC. This encodes CATSRDLGGRVINEQFF. Complete variable domain (other parts from reference TRBV15 and TRBJ2-1): DAMVIQNPRYQVTQFGKPVTLSCSQTLNHNVMYWYQQKSSQAPKLLFHYYDKDFNNEADTPDNFQSRRPNTSFCFLDIRSPGLGDTAMYLCATSRDLGGRVINEQFFGPGTRLTVL.

The V and J genes are TRBV6-5 and TRBJ2-6; possible D gene TRBD1, 5 bases. The CDR3 is 17 amino acids. Per germline, CDR1 MNHEY and CDR2 SVGAGI. V was cut by 8 bases and J by 0 bases, with 17 bases left in between. The CDR3 protein is CASRLQVPGSGANVLTF. The DNA of the CDR3 is TGTGCCAGCCGATTACAGGTGCCTGGCTCTGGGGCCAACGTCCTGACTTTC.

V is TRBV29-1 and J is TRBJ2-7; 8 nucleotides agree with TRBD1. The J segment lost 6 bases and the V segment lost 4 bases, leaving 11 bases of the junction unmatched. The CDR3 extends over 14 amino acids. In germline, CDR1 is SQVTM, CDR2 ANQGSEA. This CDR3 is CSVASRQGLGEQYF. The CDR3 DNA sequence: TGCAGCGTTGCATCGCGACAGGGGCTAGGCGAGCAGTACTTC.

V is TRBV20-1 and J is TRBJ1-2, with 7 bases aligning to TRBD1. CDR1 and CDR2 (germline): DFQATT, SNEGSKA (reference sequence). The J segment lost 8 bases and the V segment lost 5 bases, leaving 20 bases of the junction unmatched. The CDR3 extends over 16 amino acids. CDR3 in DNA: TGCAGTGCTGTGGTTAGACAGGGAAGCCGAAAGGGAGGCTACACCTTC. Protein: CSAVVRQGSRKGGYTF.

This chain links TRBV29-1 with TRBJ2-5; perhaps TRBD1 as D (5 bases). The CDR3 runs 12 residues. V was pared by 4 bases and J by 4 bases, with 10 bases between. Looked up from germline, CDR1 is SQVTM and CDR2 is ANQGSEA. CDR3 sequence: CSVGWGGETQYF. CDR3 sequence (DNA): TGCAGCGTTGGTTGGGGCGGAGAGACCCAGTACTTC. The whole variable domain, filled in from reference TRBV29-1 and TRBJ2-5, reads SAVISQKPSRDICQRGTSLTIQCQVDSQVTMMFWYRQQPGQSLTLIATANQGSEATYESGFVIDKFPISRPNLTFSTLTVSNMSPEDSSIYLCSVGWGGETQYFGPGTRLLVL.